In its sample, the clone carrying this TCR beta chain was seen once. This sample stems from a study of blood T cell repertoires in COVID-19. Trimming cost V 3 bases and J 12 bases, with 11 bases left between them. The germline CDR1 and CDR2 sequences are LGHDT and YNNKEL (reference sequence). The CDR3 has 11 amino acids. Produced via immunoSEQ multiplex PCR; TCRdb's table is partial and in-frame only. The table shows 150,000 or so clones, with about 87% occurring only once. The J gene is TRBJ1-2, the V gene TRBV3-1 (or the pseudogene TRBV3-2); D remains ambiguous. The sample consisted of peripheral blood. The source of this sequence is a woman aged 45 to 65 with acute or convalescent COVID-19. The chain's CDR3 is CASSHLLENTF. For the CDR3, the DNA is TGTGCCAGCAGCCACCTTCTGGAGAACACCTTC.